This passage covers 12 T cell receptor beta chains from one sample sequenced in a study of response to subunit inactivated influenza vaccine (dated by TCRdb to about 2018). Library prep was done by RT-PCR. TCRdb names Illumina HiSeq 2500 as the instrument used. The raw public data were reprocessed by TCRdb itself: fastp quality trimming at Q25, MiXCR clonotype calling, in-frame beta chains only. Each record represents a unique CDR3 protein, reported with the most common genes and DNA among its rows. In this sample the table shows approximately 730,000 distinct CDR3 sequences, approximately 13% of which occur a single time. The ten biggest clones cover around 7% of the sample. The specimen comprised PBMCs from blood, sampled 14 to 15 days before vaccination. These receptors came from a man aged 50 to 60 who received an inactivated influenza vaccine. Donor details come from another sample of the same person, matched by shared clones.

V gene TRBV12-3 or TRBV12-4 combines with J gene TRBJ2-7; 9 bases line up with TRBD2. Trimming at V came to 6 bases and at J to 1 base, leaving 7 bases not matched to a gene. The CDR3 contains 15 residues. The CDR3 sequence is CASRLYSGGSYEQYF. The CDR3 DNA is TGTGCCAGCAGACTTTATAGCGGGGGTTCCTACGAGCAGTACTTC.

This chain joins TRBV10-3 and TRBJ2-5; D is tentatively TRBD1 or TRBD2 (5 bases each). The CDR3 contains 16 residues. CDR1 is ENHRY and CDR2 is SYGVKD in the germline V gene. The germline V and J ends were trimmed by 3 bases and 5 bases, with 19 bases remaining between them. This CDR3 reads CAISDGDVVVGETQYF. As DNA, the CDR3 is TGTGCCATCAGTGACGGGGACGTAGTCGTCGGGGAGACCCAGTACTTC.

This clonotype was seen ten or more times. The V gene is TRBV28, the J gene TRBJ1-2; no firm D call. Trimming cost V 8 bases and J 2 bases, with 9 bases left between them. There are 12 residues in the CDR3. CDR1 and CDR2 (germline): MDHEN, SYDVKM. The CDR3 spells CASGGGNYGYTF. The CDR3 DNA follows: TGTGCCAGCGGCGGTGGGAACTATGGCTACACCTTC.

Only a few counts were recorded for this clonotype. This rearrangement joins TRBV11-2 to TRBJ2-2; TRBD2 aligns across 7 bases. Germline V CDR1 and CDR2: SGHAT, FQNNGV. The ends lost 5 bases at V and 0 bases at J; junction bases unmatched: 3. CDR3 length equals 15 residues. CDR3 protein: CASSMGGPNTGELFF. CDR3 DNA sequence: TGTGCCAGCAGCATGGGAGGGCCGAACACCGGGGAGCTGTTTTTT.

This clonotype was seen a few times. The chain couples TRBV9 to TRBJ2-3; D ambiguous. The CDR3 extends over 9 amino acids. V was cut by 4 bases and J by 14 bases, with 8 bases left in between. The germline V gene has CDR1 SGDLS and CDR2 YYNGEE. DNA for the CDR3: TGTGCCAGCAGCCCCGGGTGGTATTTT. Protein product: CASSPGWYF.

The gene calls are TRBV5-1 and TRBJ1-4, with D hard to call. There are 15 residues in the CDR3. Germline CDR1 SGHRS, CDR2 YFSETQ. V was pared by 0 bases and J by 4 bases, with 10 bases between. CDR3 residues: CASSLVGSDNEKLFF. The CDR3 DNA reads TGCGCCAGCAGCTTGGTGGGGAGTGATAATGAAAAACTGTTTTTT.

The sample holds a few counts of this clonotype. This rearrangement joins TRBV24-1 to TRBJ2-1; 8 bases agree with TRBD1. Germline V gene sequence: CDR1 KGHDR, CDR2 SFDVKD. This CDR3 has 15 amino acids. Trimming took 4 bases from V and 7 from J; bases not matched to a gene: 8. DNA of the CDR3: TGTGCCACCAGTGAGCCCGGACAGGGAACGAATGAGCAGTTCTTC. Its protein is CATSEPGQGTNEQFF.

The J gene is TRBJ2-1, the V gene TRBV28; 7 bases are shared with TRBD2. After removal of 7 bases from V and 9 bases from J, the junction contained 12 bases not matched to a gene. The germline V gene has CDR1 MDHEN and CDR2 SYDVKM. The CDR3 length is 14 residues. CDR3 sequence: CASNLGGMVVEQFF. For the CDR3, the DNA is TGTGCCAGCAACCTCGGGGGGATGGTGGTTGAGCAGTTCTTC.

This clonotype appeared many times. The V gene is TRBV28, the J gene TRBJ1-1, with D uncertain. Trimming cost V 3 bases and J 3 bases, with 5 bases left between them. This CDR3 region has 12 residues. Germline assignment: CDR1 MDHEN and CDR2 SYDVKM. In nucleotides, the CDR3 is TGTGCCAGCAGTTTTGGGTACACTGAAGCTTTCTTT. Its protein is CASSFGYTEAFF.

The chain employs TRBV12-3 or TRBV12-4 and TRBJ1-1; the match to TRBD1 covers 8 bases. The CDR3 sequence is 14 residues long. Trimming removed 6 bases from V and 5 bases from J; junction bases left unmatched: 8. CDR3 amino acids: CASSSGQARTEAFF. In DNA form, the CDR3 reads TGTGCCAGCAGCTCGGGACAGGCAAGAACTGAAGCTTTCTTT.

A few counts support this clonotype. This chain joins TRBV28 and TRBJ1-2; D gene unclear. The CDR3 sequence is 13 residues long. Deletions cut 6 bases from V and 7 bases from J, with 15 bases between. The V gene's germline CDR1 is MDHEN and CDR2 SYDVKM. CDR3 DNA: TGTGCCAGCAGACGGCAGGTCGGTGGTGGCTACACCTTC. Amino acids: CASRRQVGGGYTF.

This clonotype was detected a few times. The rearrangement links TRBV4-1 to TRBJ1-4; D is unclear. The CDR3 spans 16 residues. The germline V gene encodes CDR1 MGHRA and CDR2 YSYEKL. Trimming left V 3 bases short and J 4 bases short, with 15 bases between. CDR3 sequence (DNA): TGCGCCAGCAGCCACCCCCTGGGCACCCATAATGAAAAACTGTTTTTT. This sequence encodes CASSHPLGTHNEKLFF.